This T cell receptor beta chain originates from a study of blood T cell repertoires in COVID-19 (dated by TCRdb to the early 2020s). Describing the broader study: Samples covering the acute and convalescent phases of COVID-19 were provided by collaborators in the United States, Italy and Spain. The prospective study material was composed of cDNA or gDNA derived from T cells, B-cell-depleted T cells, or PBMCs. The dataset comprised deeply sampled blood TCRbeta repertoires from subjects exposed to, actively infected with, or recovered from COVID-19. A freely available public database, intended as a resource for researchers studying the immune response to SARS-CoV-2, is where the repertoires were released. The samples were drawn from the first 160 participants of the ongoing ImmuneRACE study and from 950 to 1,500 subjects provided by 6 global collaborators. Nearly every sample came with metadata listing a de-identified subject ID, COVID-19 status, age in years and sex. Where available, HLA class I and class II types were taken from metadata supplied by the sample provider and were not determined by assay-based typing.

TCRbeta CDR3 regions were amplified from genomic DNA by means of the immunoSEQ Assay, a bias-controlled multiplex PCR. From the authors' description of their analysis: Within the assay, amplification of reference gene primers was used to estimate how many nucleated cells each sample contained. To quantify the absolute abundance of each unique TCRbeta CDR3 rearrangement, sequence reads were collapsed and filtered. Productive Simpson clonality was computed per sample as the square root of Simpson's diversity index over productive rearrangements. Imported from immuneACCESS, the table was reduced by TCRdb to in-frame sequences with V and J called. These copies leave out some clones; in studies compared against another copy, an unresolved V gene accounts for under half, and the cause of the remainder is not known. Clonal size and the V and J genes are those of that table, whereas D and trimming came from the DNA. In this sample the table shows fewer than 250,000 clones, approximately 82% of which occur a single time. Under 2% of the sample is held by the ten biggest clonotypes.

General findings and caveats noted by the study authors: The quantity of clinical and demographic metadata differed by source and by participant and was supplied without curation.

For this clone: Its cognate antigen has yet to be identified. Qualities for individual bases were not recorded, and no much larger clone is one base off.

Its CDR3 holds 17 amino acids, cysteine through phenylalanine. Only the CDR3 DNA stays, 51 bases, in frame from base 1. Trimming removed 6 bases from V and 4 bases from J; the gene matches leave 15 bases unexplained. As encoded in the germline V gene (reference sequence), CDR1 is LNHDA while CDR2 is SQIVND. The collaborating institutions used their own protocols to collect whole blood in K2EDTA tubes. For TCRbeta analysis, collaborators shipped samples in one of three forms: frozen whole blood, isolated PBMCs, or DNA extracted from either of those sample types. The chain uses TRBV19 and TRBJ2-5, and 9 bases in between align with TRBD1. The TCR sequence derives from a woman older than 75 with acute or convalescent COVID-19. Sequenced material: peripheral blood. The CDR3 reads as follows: CASSLGQGQVRGETQYF. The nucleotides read TGTGCCAGTAGCCTCGGACAGGGGCAGGTGCGGGGAGAGACCCAGTACTTC. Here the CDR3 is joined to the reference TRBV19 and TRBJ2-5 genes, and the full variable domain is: DGGITQSPKYLFRKEGQNVTLSCEQNLNHDAMYWYRQDPGQGLRLIYYSQIVNDFQKGDIAEGYSVSREKKESFPLTVTSAQKNPTAFYLCASSLGQGQVRGETQYFGPGTRLLVL.